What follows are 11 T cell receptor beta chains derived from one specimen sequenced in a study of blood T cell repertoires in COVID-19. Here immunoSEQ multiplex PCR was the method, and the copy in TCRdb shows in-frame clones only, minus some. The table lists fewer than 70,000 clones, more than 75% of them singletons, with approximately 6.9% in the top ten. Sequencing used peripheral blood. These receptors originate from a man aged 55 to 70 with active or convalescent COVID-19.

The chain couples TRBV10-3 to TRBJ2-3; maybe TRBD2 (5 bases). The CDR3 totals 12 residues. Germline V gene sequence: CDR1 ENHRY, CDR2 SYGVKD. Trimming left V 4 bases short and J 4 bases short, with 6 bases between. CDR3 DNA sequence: TGTGCCATCAGTGCGGGATCAGATACGCAGTATTTT. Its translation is CAISAGSDTQYF.

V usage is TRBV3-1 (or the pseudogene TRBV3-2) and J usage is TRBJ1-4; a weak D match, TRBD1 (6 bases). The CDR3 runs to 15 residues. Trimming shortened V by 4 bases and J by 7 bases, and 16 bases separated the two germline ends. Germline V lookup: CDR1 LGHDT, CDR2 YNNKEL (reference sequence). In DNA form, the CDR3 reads TGTGCCAGCAGCCTTCGAGAGGCAGGGGCTGAAAAACTGTTTTTT. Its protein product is CASSLREAGAEKLFF.

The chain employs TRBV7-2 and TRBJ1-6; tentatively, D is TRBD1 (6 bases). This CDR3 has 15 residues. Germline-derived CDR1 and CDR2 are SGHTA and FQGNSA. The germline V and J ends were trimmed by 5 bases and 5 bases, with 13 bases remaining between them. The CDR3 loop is CASSPPTGDNSPLHF. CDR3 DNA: TGTGCCAGCAGCCCCCCGACAGGAGATAATTCACCCCTCCACTTT. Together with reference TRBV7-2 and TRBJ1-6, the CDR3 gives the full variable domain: GAGVSQSPSNKVTEKGKDVELRCDPISGHTALYWYRQSLGQGLEFLIYFQGNSAPDKSGLPSDRFSAERTGGSVSTLTIQRTQQEDSAVYLCASSPPTGDNSPLHFGNGTRLTVT.

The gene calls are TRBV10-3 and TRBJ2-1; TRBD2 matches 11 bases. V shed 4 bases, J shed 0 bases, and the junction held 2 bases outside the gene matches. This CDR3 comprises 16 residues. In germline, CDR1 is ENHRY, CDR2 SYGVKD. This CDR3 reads CAISVTSGSSYNEQFF. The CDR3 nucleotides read TGTGCCATCAGTGTAACTAGCGGGAGCTCCTACAATGAGCAGTTCTTC.

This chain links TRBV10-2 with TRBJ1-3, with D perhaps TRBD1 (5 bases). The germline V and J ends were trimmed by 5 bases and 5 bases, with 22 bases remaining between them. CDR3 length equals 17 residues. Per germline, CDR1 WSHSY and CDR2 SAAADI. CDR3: CASSRRGTADLRNTIYF. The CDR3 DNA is TGCGCCAGCAGTCGTCGGGGGACCGCTGACCTTCGAAACACCATATATTTT.

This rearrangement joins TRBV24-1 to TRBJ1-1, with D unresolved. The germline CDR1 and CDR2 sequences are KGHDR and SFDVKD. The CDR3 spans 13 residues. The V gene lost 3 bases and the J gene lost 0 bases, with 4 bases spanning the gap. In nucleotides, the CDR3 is TGTGCCACCAGTGATAACATGAACACTGAAGCTTTCTTT. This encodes CATSDNMNTEAFF.

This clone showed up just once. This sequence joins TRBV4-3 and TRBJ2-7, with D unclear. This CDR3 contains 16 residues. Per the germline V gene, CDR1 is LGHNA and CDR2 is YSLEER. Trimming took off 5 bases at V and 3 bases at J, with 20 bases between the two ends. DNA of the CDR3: TGCGCCAGCAGCTTCCCAAGGCAGGTCCCTTTCTACGAGCAGTACTTC. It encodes CASSFPRQVPFYEQYF.

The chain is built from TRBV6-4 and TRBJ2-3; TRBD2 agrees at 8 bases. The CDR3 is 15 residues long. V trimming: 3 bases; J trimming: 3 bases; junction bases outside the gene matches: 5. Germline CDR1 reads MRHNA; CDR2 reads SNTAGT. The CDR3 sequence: CASSEGSGETDTQYF. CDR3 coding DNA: TGTGCCAGCAGTGAGGGTAGCGGGGAGACAGATACGCAGTATTTT.

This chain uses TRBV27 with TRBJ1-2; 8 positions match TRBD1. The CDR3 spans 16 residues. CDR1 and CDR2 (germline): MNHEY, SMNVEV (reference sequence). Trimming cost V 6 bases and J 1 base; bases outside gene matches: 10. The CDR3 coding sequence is TGTGCCAGCAGCTTTTGGCCGGACAGGGTTAACTATGGCTACACCTTC. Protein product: CASSFWPDRVNYGYTF.

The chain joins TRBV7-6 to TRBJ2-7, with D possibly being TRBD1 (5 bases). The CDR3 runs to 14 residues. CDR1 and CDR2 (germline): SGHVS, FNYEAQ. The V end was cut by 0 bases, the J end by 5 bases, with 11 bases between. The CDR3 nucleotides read TGTGCCAGCAGCTTAGCGGGCAGGGCCAACGAGCAGTACTTC. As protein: CASSLAGRANEQYF.

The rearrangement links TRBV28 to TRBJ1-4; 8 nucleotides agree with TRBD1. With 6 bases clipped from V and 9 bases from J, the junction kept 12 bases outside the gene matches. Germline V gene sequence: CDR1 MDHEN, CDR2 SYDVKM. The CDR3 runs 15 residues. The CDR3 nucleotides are TGTGCCAGCAGCCCCCCTGGGCAGGGGGCGCAAAAACTGTTTTTT. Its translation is CASSPPGQGAQKLFF.